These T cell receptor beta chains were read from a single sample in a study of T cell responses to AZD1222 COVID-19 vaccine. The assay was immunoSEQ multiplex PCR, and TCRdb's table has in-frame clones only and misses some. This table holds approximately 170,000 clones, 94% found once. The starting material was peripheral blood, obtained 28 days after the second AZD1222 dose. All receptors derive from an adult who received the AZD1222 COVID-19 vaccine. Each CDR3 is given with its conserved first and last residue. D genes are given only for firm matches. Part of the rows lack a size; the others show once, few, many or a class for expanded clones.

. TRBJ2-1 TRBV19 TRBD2 CASSILAGAFYNEQFF TGTGCCAGTAGTATCCTAGCGGGAGCTTTCTACAATGAGCAGTTCTTC
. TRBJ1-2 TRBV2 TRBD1 CASSEETGGVGYTF TGTGCCAGCAGTGAAGAAACAGGGGGCGTTGGCTACACCTTC
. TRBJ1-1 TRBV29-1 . CSSAWGNTEAFF TGCAGTTCTGCCTGGGGTAACACTGAAGCTTTCTTT
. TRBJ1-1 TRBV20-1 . CSALINTEAFF TGCAGTGCCCTGATTAACACTGAAGCTTTCTTT
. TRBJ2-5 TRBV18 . CASSPRGGQETQYF TGTGCCAGCTCACCACGAGGCGGCCAAGAGACCCAGTACTTC
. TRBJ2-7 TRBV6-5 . CASSYSEGGGPYEQYF TGTGCCAGCAGTTACTCGGAGGGGGGTGGGCCGTACGAGCAGTACTTC
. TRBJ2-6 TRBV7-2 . CASSLARDVLFRLSGANVLTF TGTGCCAGCAGCTTAGCCCGGGACGTACTATTTAGGCTCTCTGGGGCCAACGTCCTGACTTTC
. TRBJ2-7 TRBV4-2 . CASSQDLEGLEQYF TGTGCCAGCAGCCAAGATCTTGAGGGCCTCGAGCAGTACTTC
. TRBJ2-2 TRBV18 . CATYQGTNTGELFF TGTGCCACCTATCAGGGGACGAACACCGGGGAGCTGTTTTTT
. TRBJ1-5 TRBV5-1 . CASSLEGSNQPQHF TGCGCCAGCAGCTTGGAAGGTTCCAATCAGCCCCAGCATTTT
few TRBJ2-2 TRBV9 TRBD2 CASSVGLAGGGNTGELFF TGTGCCAGCAGCGTGGGACTAGCGGGAGGGGGTAACACCGGGGAGCTGTTTTTT
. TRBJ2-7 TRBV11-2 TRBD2 CASSWGLAGSYEQYF TGTGCCAGCAGCTGGGGACTAGCGGGATCATACGAGCAGTACTTC
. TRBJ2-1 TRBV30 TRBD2 CAWGGEGRFYNEQFF TGTGCCTGGGGGGGGGAGGGGAGGTTCTACAATGAGCAGTTCTTC
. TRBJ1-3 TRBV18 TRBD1 CASSPTGVPSGNTIYF TGTGCCAGCTCACCAACAGGGGTCCCCTCTGGAAACACCATATATTTT
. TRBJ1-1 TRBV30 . CAWRSGFTEAFF TGTGCCTGGAGGTCGGGGTTCACTGAAGCTTTCTTT
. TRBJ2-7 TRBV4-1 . CASSQAGQSAYEQYF TGCGCCAGCAGCCAAGCAGGACAGTCAGCCTACGAGCAGTACTTC
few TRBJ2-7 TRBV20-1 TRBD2 CSASSVERDPYEQYF TGCAGTGCTAGTTCTGTGGAGCGGGACCCCTACGAGCAGTACTTC
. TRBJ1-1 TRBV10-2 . CASSDMRYTEAFF TGCGCCAGCAGTGACATGAGGTACACTGAAGCTTTCTTT
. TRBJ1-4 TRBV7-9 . CASSLGRHRGNEKLFF TGTGCCAGCAGCCTCGGACGGCATCGGGGTAATGAAAAACTGTTTTTT
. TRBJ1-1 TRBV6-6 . CASINLGTTNTEAFF TGTGCCAGCATAAACCTTGGCACTACGAACACTGAAGCTTTCTTT
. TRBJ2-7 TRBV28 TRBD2 CASSPAGLAATYEQYF TGTGCCAGCAGTCCCGCTGGACTAGCGGCGACCTACGAGCAGTACTTC
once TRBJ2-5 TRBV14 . CASSQEWRQETQYF TGTGCCAGCAGCCAAGAATGGCGTCAAGAGACCCAGTACTTC
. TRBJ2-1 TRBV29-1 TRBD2 CSVEMRLAGLGVFF TGCAGCGTTGAAATGCGACTAGCGGGCCTTGGGGTGTTCTTC
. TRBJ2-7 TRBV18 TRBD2 CASSPASGRTGEQYF TGTGCCAGCTCACCAGCTAGCGGGAGAACGGGCGAGCAGTACTTC
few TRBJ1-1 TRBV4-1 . CASRGTLKGTEAFF TGCGCCAGCAGGGGCACCTTAAAGGGCACTGAAGCTTTCTTT
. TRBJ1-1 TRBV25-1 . CASSEYRAAFF TGTGCCAGCAGTGAATACAGGGCAGCTTTCTTT
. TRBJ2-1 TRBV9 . CASSPQLRYNEQFF TGTGCCAGCAGCCCCCAGCTGCGCTACAATGAGCAGTTCTTC
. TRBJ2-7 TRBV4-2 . CASSQDGVGVYEQYF TGTGCCAGCAGCCAAGACGGGGTGGGGGTCTACGAGCAGTACTTC
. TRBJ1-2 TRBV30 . CAPTMGGADYGYTF TGTGCCCCTACCATGGGGGGCGCGGACTATGGCTACACCTTC
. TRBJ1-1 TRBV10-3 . CAIRTNELNTEAFF TGTGCCATCAGGACGAACGAACTGAACACTGAAGCTTTCTTT
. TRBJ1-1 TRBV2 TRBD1 CASSVRDRGRRDEAFF TGTGCCAGCAGTGTCCGGGACAGGGGGCGTAGAGATGAAGCTTTCTTT
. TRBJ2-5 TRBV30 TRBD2 CAWGSASGQETQYF TGTGCCTGGGGGTCGGCTAGCGGTCAAGAGACCCAGTACTTC
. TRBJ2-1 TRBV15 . CATSRDPPHSSSGNEQFF TGTGCCACCAGCAGAGATCCACCTCATAGCAGCTCGGGCAATGAGCAGTTCTTC
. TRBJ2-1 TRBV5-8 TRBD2 CASSPTVNPGGRNEQFF TGTGCCAGCAGCCCGACGGTTAACCCGGGAGGGCGCAATGAGCAGTTCTTC
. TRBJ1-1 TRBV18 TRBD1 CASFGQGANTEAFF TGTGCCAGCTTTGGACAGGGGGCGAACACTGAAGCTTTCTTT
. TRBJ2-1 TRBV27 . CASSYSGLSSCNEQFF TGTGCCAGCAGCTATAGCGGCCTGAGCTCCTGCAATGAGCAGTTCTTC
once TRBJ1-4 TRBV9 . CASSARATNEKLFF TGTGCCAGCAGCGCGAGGGCAACTAATGAAAAACTGTTTTTT
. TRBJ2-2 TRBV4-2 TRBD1 CASSQPGQGAPGELFF TGTGCCAGCAGCCAGCCGGGACAGGGGGCCCCCGGGGAGCTGTTTTTT
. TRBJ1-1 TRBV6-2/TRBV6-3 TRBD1 CASSYRGRGQVTEAFF TGTGCCAGCAGTTACCGAGGCAGGGGGCAGGTCACTGAAGCTTTCTTT
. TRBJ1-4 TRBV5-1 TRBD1 CASSLAGTGREKLFF TGCGCCAGCAGCTTGGCTGGGACAGGGAGGGAAAAACTGTTTTTT
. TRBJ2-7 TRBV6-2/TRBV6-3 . CASSYWGEGYEQYF TGTGCCAGCAGTTACTGGGGCGAGGGTTACGAGCAGTACTTC
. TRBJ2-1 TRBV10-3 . CATGGESRNEQFF TGTGCCACGGGTGGGGAGTCTCGCAATGAGCAGTTCTTC
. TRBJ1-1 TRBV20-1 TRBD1 CSARAGTGAFF TGCAGTGCTAGAGCTGGGACAGGCGCTTTCTTT
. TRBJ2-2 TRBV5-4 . CASSPRESGELFF TGTGCCAGCAGCCCCCGGGAGTCCGGGGAGCTGTTTTTT
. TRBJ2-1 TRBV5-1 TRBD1 CASSPRGPLSYNEQFF TGCGCCAGCAGCCCGAGGGGGCCTCTGTCTTACAATGAGCAGTTCTTC
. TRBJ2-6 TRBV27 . CASSSPGSGANVLTF TGTGCCAGCAGTAGCCCAGGCTCTGGGGCCAACGTCCTGACTTTC
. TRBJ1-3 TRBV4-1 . CASSQGLGNTIYF TGCGCCAGCAGCCAAGGTCTGGGAAACACCATATATTTT
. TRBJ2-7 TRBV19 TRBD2 CASSIVPAGVNEQYF TGTGCCAGTAGTATAGTACCAGCGGGAGTCAACGAGCAGTACTTC
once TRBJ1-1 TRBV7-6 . CASSIQKVNTEAFF TGTGCCAGCAGCATACAGAAAGTGAACACTGAAGCTTTCTTT
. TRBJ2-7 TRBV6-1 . CASSELYEQYF TGTGCCAGCAGTGAACTCTACGAGCAGTACTTC
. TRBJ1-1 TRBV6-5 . CASSYTSQGANTEAFF TGTGCCAGCAGTTACACCTCACAGGGCGCGAACACTGAAGCTTTCTTT
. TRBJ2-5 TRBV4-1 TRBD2 CASSQVAGGREETQYF TGCGCCAGCAGCCAAGTGGCGGGAGGGAGGGAAGAGACCCAGTACTTC
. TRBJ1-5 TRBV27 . CASSLSRNQPQHF TGTGCCAGCAGTTTATCGAGAAATCAGCCCCAGCATTTT
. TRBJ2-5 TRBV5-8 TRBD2 CASSLGLAGGNQETQYF TGTGCCAGCAGCTTGGGACTAGCGGGGGGCAACCAAGAGACCCAGTACTTC
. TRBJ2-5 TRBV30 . CAWSVLETQYF TGTGCCTGGAGTGTCTTAGAGACCCAGTACTTC